This TCR beta chain was captured by sequencing in a study of early T cells in non-severe SARS-CoV-2 infection. Study details: Sequencing of bulk RNA from unsorted whole blood was done, without chain pairing. Study-wide findings and caveats: Lookups in VDJdb leaned toward anti-spike CD8 responses and missed private and CD4 specificities.

The germline V gene has CDR1 SGHAT and CDR2 FQDESV (reference sequence). The CDR3 is 15 residues long. The ends were cut back, 5 bases at V and 4 bases at J, with 18 bases in the middle. This clonotype was observed many times. Its antigen remains unknown. Each cDNA molecule carried a unique molecular identifier. TCRdb ran MiXCR on the 5' RACE reads and lists one entry per CDR3 protein. In the table there are tens of thousands of distinct CDR3 sequences, 9.3% of which are singletons. The source is an adult who was a healthcare worker with PCR-confirmed SARS-CoV-2 infection or an uninfected control (not recorded which). The chain is built from TRBV11-1 and TRBJ2-7, with D tentatively TRBD2 (6 bases). Sequencing was done on a sample of whole blood. CDR3 region: CASSTTGGGPYEQYF. CDR3 nucleotides: TGTGCCAGCAGCACCACCGGGGGTGGCCCGTACGAGCAGTACTTC. Together with reference TRBV11-1 and TRBJ2-7, the CDR3 gives the full variable domain: EAEVAQSPRYKITEKSQAVAFWCDPISGHATLYWYRQILGQGPELLVQFQDESVVDDSQLPKDRFSAERLKGVDSTLKIQPAELGDSAMYLCASSTTGGGPYEQYFGPGTRLTVT.